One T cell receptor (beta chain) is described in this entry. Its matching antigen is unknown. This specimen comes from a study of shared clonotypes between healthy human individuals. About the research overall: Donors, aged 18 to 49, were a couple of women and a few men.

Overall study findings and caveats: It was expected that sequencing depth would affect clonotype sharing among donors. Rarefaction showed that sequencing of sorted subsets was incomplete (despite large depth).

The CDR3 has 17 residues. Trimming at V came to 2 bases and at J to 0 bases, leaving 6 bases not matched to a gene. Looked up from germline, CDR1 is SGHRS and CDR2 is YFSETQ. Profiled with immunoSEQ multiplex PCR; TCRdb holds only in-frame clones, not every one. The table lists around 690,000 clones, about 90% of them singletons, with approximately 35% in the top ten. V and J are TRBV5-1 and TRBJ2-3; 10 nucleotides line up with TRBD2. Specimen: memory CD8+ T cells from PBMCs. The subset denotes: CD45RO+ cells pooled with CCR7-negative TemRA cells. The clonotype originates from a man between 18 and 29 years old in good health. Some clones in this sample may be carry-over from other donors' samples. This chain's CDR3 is CASSFDSGRTSTDTQYF. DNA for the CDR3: TGCGCCAGCAGCTTCGATAGCGGGAGGACTAGCACAGATACGCAGTATTTT.